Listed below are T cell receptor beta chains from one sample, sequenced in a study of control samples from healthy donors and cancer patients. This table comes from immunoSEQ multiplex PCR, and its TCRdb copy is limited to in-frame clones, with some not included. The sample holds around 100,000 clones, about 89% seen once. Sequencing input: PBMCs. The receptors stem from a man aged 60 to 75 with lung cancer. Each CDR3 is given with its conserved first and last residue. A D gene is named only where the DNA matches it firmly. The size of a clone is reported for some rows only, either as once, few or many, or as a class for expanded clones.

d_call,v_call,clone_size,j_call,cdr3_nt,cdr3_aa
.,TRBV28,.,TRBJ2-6,TGTGCCAGCAGTTTTCGAGGGACTGGGGCCAACGTCCTGACTTTC,CASSFRGTGANVLTF
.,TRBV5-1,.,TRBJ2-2,TGCGCCAGCAGCTTGGGGGCAACGAACACCGGGGAGCTGTTTTTT,CASSLGATNTGELFF
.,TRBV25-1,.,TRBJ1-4,TGTGCCAGCAGTTCCCACGACGGGACGGTTTTCCAAAAACTGTTTTTT,CASSSHDGTVFQKLFF
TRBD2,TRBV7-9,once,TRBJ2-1,TGTGCCAGCAGCTTAGGCCAGCGGGGGGGCAATGAGCAGTTCTTC,CASSLGQRGGNEQFF
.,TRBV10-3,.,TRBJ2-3,TGTGCCACTTCGCCGGGTCCAGATACAAATACGCAGTATTTT,CATSPGPDTNTQYF
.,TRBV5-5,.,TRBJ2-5,TGTGCCAGCAGCAACCCCTGGCGGAAAGAGACCCAGTACTTC,CASSNPWRKETQYF
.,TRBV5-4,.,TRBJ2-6,TGTGCCAGCAGCTATTCAGGGCGTGGGGCCAACGTCCTGACTTTC,CASSYSGRGANVLTF
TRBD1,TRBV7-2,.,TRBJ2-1,TGTGCCAGCAGCCTCCGACAGGGTAGGTTGAATGAGCAGTTCTTC,CASSLRQGRLNEQFF
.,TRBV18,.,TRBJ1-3,TGTGCCAGCTCACCCGGGACACAAGTTCGAGCCTCTGGAAACACCATATATTTT,CASSPGTQVRASGNTIYF
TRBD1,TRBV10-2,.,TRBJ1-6,TGCGCCAGCCGACAGGGATGGGATTCACCCCTCCACTTT,CASRQGWDSPLHF
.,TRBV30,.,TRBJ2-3,TGTGCCTGGAGTGTACCCAGGCTCGGTGATACGCAGTATTTT,CAWSVPRLGDTQYF
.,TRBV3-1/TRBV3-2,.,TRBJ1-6,TGTGCCAGCAAAACGGGACACCTAAATTCACCCCTCCACTTT,CASKTGHLNSPLHF
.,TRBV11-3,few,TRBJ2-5,TGTGCCAGCAGCTTAGTCGGGGGGCTCCTAGAGACCCAGTACTTC,CASSLVGGLLETQYF
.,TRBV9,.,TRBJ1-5,TGTGCCAGCAGCGTAGAAGGTAATAGCAATCAGCCCCAGCATTTT,CASSVEGNSNQPQHF
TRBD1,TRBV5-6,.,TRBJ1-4,TGTGCCAGCAGCTTCCAGGGGGATCCTAATGAAAAACTGTTTTTT,CASSFQGDPNEKLFF
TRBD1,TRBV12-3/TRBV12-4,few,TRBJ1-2,TGTGCCAGCAGTCAACAGGGGGCTCCTGGCTACACCTTC,CASSQQGAPGYTF
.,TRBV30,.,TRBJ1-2,TGTGCCTGGAGTGTAAATCGGGTAGACGGCTACACCTTC,CAWSVNRVDGYTF
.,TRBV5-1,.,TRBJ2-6,TGCGCCAGCAGGGGGTCTGGGGCCAACGTCCTGACTTTC,CASRGSGANVLTF
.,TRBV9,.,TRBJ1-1,TGTGCCAGCAGCGGCCAAGGACGGCTTGGAGGTGAAGCTTTCTTT,CASSGQGRLGGEAFF
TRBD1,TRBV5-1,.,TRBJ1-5,TGCGCCAGCAGCCCTGGACAGGCCAATCAGCCCCAGCATTTT,CASSPGQANQPQHF
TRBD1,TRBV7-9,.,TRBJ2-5,TGTGCCAGCAGCCCCGGGACAGGGGAAGAGACCCAGTACTTC,CASSPGTGEETQYF
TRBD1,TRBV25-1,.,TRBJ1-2,TGTGCCAGCAGTCAAAAGGGGACAGGGGCGTATGGCTACACCTTC,CASSQKGTGAYGYTF
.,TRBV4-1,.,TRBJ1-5,TGCGCCAGCAGCCAAGATATTTTGGCTCAGCCCCAGCATTTT,CASSQDILAQPQHF
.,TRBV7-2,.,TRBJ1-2,TGTGCCAGCAGCTTAGTCGGCTATGGCTACACCTTC,CASSLVGYGYTF
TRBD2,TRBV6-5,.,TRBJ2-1,TGTGCCAGCAGTCGAGGACTAGCGGGGGGAAATGAGCAGTTCTTC,CASSRGLAGGNEQFF
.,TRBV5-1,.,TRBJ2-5,TGCGCCAGCAGCTTGGGGACAAGCCAAGAGACCCAGTACTTC,CASSLGTSQETQYF
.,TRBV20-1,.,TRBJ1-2,TGCAGTGCGACAGAACACTATGGCTACACCTTC,CSATEHYGYTF
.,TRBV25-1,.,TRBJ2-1,TGTGCCAGCAGTGAATATCAGATGGATGGCAATGAGCAGTTCTTC,CASSEYQMDGNEQFF
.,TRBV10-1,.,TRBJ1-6,TGCGCCAGCAGTGATTCAGGGATCTATTCACCCCTCCACTTT,CASSDSGIYSPLHF
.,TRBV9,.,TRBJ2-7,TGTGCCAGCAGCGTAGGGTCTGTGGGGATGTTGGGTGTCTACGAGCAGTACTTC,CASSVGSVGMLGVYEQYF
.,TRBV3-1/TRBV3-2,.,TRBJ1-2,TGTGCCAGCAGCCAAGAAGAAGCCCGGAGGGGCTACACCTTC,CASSQEEARRGYTF
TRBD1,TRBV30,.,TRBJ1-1,TGTGCCTGGAGTCTCGGGACAGCAATCTATATGAACACTGAAGCTTTCTTT,CAWSLGTAIYMNTEAFF
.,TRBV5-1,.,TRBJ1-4,TGCGCCAGCAGCTTGACAGGGAATGGTGAAAAACTGTTTTTT,CASSLTGNGEKLFF
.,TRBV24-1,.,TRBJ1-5,TGTGCCACCGGAGAAGGGGGGGGCGATAGCAATCAGCCCCAGCATTTT,CATGEGGGDSNQPQHF
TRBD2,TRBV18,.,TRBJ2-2,TGTGCCAGCTCACCCCTAGCGGGGGGTACCACCGGGGAGCTGTTTTTT,CASSPLAGGTTGELFF
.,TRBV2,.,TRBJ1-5,TGTGCCAGCAGTGAAAGGGACGGGGAACCTAGCAATCAGCCCCAGCATTTT,CASSERDGEPSNQPQHF
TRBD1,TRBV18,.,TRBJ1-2,TGTGCCAGCTCACCGGGACAGGGGAACTTTGGGCACGGCTACACCTTC,CASSPGQGNFGHGYTF
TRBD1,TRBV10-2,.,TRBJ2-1,TGCGCCAGCAGTGAGGCGGGACAGGGGGTTGAGCAGTTCTTC,CASSEAGQGVEQFF
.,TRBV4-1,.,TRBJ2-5,TGCGCCAGCAGCCAAGATCAGTATCGAGGGGAAGGACGACAAGAGACCCAGTACTTC,CASSQDQYRGEGRQETQYF
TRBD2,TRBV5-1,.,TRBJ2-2,TGCGCCAGCAGCCCGGGGAGGGTCGGGGAGCTGTTTTTT,CASSPGRVGELFF